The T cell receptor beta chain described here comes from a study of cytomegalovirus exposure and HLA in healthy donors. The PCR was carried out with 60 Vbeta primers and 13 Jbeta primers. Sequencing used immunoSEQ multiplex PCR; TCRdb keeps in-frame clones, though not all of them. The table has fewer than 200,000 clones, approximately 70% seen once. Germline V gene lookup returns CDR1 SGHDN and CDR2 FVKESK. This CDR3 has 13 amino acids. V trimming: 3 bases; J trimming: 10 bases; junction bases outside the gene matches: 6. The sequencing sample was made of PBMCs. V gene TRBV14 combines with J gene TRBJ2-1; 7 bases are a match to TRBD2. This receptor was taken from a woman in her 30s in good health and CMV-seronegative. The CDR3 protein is CASSHYRDYEQFF. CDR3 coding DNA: TGTGCCAGCAGCCATTATAGGGACTACGAGCAGTTCTTC.